This TCR beta chain was sequenced during a study of monozygotic twins with cystic fibrosis. Overall study results and limits: Monozygotic CF twins shared more identical nucleotide clonotypes than unrelated patients.

A word on this clone: Its antigen remains unidentified.

Germline V gene lookup returns CDR1 SGHVS and CDR2 FNYEAQ. V was clipped by 2 bases and J by 2 bases; unmatched bases: 3. The CDR3 has 14 amino acids. Measured with immunoSEQ multiplex PCR; TCRdb has only the in-frame clones, and not every one. Seen here are some 22,000 clones, 95% to 98% observed once, and the top ten hold 0.12% to 0.15%. The sequenced sample was blood. The rearrangement links TRBV7-6 to TRBJ2-7; 7 bases are shared with TRBD1. This receptor was taken from a girl between 5 and 17 years old with cystic fibrosis. CDR3 coding DNA: TGTGCCAGCAGCTTAAGACAGGGCCCCTACGAGCAGTACTTC. Translation: CASSLRQGPYEQYF.